This TCR beta chain was observed in a study of blood T cell repertoires in COVID-19. Study context: From the United States, Italy and Spain came samples of acute and convalescent COVID-19. The cDNA or gDNA used as material had been derived from T cells, B-cell-depleted T cells, or PBMCs.

This CDR3 has 15 amino acids. The germline V gene encodes CDR1 SGHTA and CDR2 FQGNSA. Trimming stripped 1 base from V and 7 bases from J, with 14 bases between. Under the authors' procedure: For nucleated cells, counts were estimated from reference gene primer amplification. Produced via immunoSEQ multiplex PCR; TCRdb's table is partial and in-frame only. V and J calls and clone size follow that table, whereas D and trimming were derived from the DNA. The sample yields roughly 25,000 clones, over 75% seen once. The chain links TRBV7-2 to TRBJ1-5; TRBD1 might be the D (5 bases). This receptor was taken from a woman older than 75 with acute or convalescent COVID-19. Specimen: peripheral blood. In nucleotides, the CDR3 is TGTGCCAGCAGCTTAGATGGGGGGAGACGGCAGCCCCAGCATTTT. It specifies CASSLDGGRRQPQHF.